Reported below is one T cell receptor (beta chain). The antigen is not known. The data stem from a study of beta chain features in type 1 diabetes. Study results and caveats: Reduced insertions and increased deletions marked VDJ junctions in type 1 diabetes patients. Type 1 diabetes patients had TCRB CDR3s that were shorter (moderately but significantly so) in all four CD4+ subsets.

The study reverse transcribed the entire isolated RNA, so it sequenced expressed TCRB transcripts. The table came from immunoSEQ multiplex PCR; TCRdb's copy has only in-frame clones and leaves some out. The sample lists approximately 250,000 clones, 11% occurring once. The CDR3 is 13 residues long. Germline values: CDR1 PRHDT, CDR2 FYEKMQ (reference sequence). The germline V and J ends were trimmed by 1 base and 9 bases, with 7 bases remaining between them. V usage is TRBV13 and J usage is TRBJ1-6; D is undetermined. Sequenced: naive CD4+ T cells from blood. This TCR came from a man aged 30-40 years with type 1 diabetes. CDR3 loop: CASSLVLRSPLHF. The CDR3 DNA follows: TGTGCCAGCAGCTTAGTATTGCGTTCACCCCTCCACTTT.